This T cell receptor beta chain stems from a study of beta chain features in type 1 diabetes. This CDR3 is built from 14 residues. Germline V lookup: CDR1 GTSNPN, CDR2 SVGIG (reference sequence). Trimming pared 2 bases from V and 3 bases from J, leaving 14 bases between. This clone was detected a few times. Its specificity is not known. The study, taken as a whole, reports: People with Type 1 diabetes carried modestly yet significantly shorter TCRB CDR3s in all four CD4+ subsets. PCR might pick shorter templates more often, in the same way for patients and controls.

What was sequenced were expressed TCRB transcripts, since all of the isolated RNA had been reverse transcribed. The table came from immunoSEQ multiplex PCR; TCRdb's copy has only in-frame clones and leaves some out. The sample records approximately 260,000 clones, approximately 25% being singletons. The chain links TRBV30 to TRBJ2-7, with D perhaps TRBD1 (6 bases). Sequencing was performed on naive CD4+ T cells from blood. The sequence derives from a young woman with type 1 diabetes. The CDR3 sequence is CAWSPRGLYYEQYF. The CDR3 DNA reads as TGTGCCTGGAGTCCCAGGGGTCTATACTACGAGCAGTACTTC.